Listed below are T cell receptor beta chains from one sample, sequenced in a study of T cells in narcolepsy. This table comes from immunoSEQ multiplex PCR, and its TCRdb copy is limited to in-frame clones, with some not included. The top ten hold under 0.8% of the sample, which has fewer than 35,000 clones, around 83% seen once. Sequencing was done on a sample of memory (CD45RA-) CD4+ T cells from blood. The receptors originated from a human donor in good health. The CDR3 runs from the conserved cysteine through the conserved F or W. The D gene is left open where the match is weak. Clone size appears in some rows only: once, few, many, or a class for an expanded clone.

D: NA
V: TRBV30
size: NA
J: TRBJ1-4
CDR3: CAWSVLGVANEKLFF
DNA: TGTGCCTGGAGTGTACTGGGGGTGGCTAATGAAAAACTGTTTTTT

D: TRBD1
V: TRBV6-1
size: NA
J: TRBJ2-5
CDR3: CASAPGQGRETQYF
DNA: TGTGCCAGCGCACCGGGACAGGGGCGGGAGACCCAGTACTTC

D: TRBD2
V: TRBV9
size: NA
J: TRBJ2-7
CDR3: CASSVDSGGTPYEQYF
DNA: TGTGCCAGCAGCGTAGATTCGGGGGGGACTCCCTACGAGCAGTACTTC

D: TRBD1
V: TRBV19
size: NA
J: TRBJ2-2
CDR3: CASSMTGLNTGELFF
DNA: TGTGCCAGTAGTATGACAGGGCTCAACACCGGGGAGCTGTTTTTT

D: NA
V: TRBV6-5
size: NA
J: TRBJ2-1
CDR3: CASSYETEQFF
DNA: TGTGCCAGCAGTTACGAAACAGAGCAGTTCTTC

D: NA
V: TRBV6-6
size: NA
J: TRBJ2-3
CDR3: CASRSGRGGSTDTQYF
DNA: TGTGCCAGCAGATCCGGACGGGGCGGTAGCACAGATACGCAGTATTTT

D: NA
V: TRBV18
size: NA
J: TRBJ1-6
CDR3: CASSPGHLLPLHF
DNA: TGTGCCAGCTCACCCGGACACCTTCTACCCCTCCACTTT

D: NA
V: TRBV4-1
size: NA
J: TRBJ1-3
CDR3: CASSQDAGRSPGNTIYF
DNA: TGCGCCAGCAGCCAAGACGCGGGCCGGAGCCCTGGAAACACCATATATTTT

D: TRBD1
V: TRBV28
size: few
J: TRBJ1-4
CDR3: CASKETGGPGKLFF
DNA: TGTGCCAGCAAAGAGACAGGGGGGCCAGGAAAACTGTTTTTT

D: TRBD1
V: TRBV15
size: NA
J: TRBJ2-1
CDR3: CATSRDRQGRGEQFF
DNA: TGTGCCACCAGCAGAGATCGACAGGGGAGAGGGGAGCAGTTCTTC

D: TRBD1
V: TRBV19
size: NA
J: TRBJ1-2
CDR3: CASSIAFGLGTGGENYGYTF
DNA: TGTGCCAGTAGTATAGCTTTTGGCCTAGGGACAGGGGGCGAAAACTATGGCTACACCTTC

D: NA
V: TRBV18
size: NA
J: TRBJ2-7
CDR3: CASSPPGKSYEQYF
DNA: TGTGCCAGCTCACCCCCAGGGAAATCATACGAGCAGTACTTC

D: NA
V: TRBV28
size: few
J: TRBJ1-1
CDR3: CASSSGGPTEAFF
DNA: TGTGCCAGCAGTTCGGGGGGGCCCACTGAAGCTTTCTTT

D: TRBD1
V: TRBV6-5
size: NA
J: TRBJ2-5
CDR3: CASSAGTGRQETQYF
DNA: TGTGCCAGCAGTGCCGGGACAGGGAGGCAAGAGACCCAGTACTTC

D: NA
V: TRBV4-3
size: NA
J: TRBJ1-1
CDR3: CASSQDAQGGGTEAFF
DNA: TGCGCCAGCAGCCAAGATGCCCAAGGGGGGGGCACTGAAGCTTTCTTT

D: NA
V: TRBV2
size: NA
J: TRBJ1-4
CDR3: CASSVRTVREKLFF
DNA: TGTGCCAGCAGTGTACGGACAGTTCGGGAAAAACTGTTTTTT

D: TRBD1
V: TRBV5-1
size: NA
J: TRBJ1-6
CDR3: CASRANTGGYRYSPLHF
DNA: TGCGCCAGCAGGGCGAATACAGGGGGCTATCGTTATTCACCCCTCCACTTT

D: TRBD2
V: TRBV6-1
size: NA
J: TRBJ2-3
CDR3: CASSDLASGGSHSTDTQYF
DNA: TGTGCCAGCAGTGATCTGGCCAGCGGGGGGTCTCACAGCACAGATACGCAGTATTTT

D: NA
V: TRBV29-1
size: NA
J: TRBJ2-5
CDR3: CSVDGVQVQETQYF
DNA: TGCAGCGTTGATGGGGTACAGGTCCAAGAGACCCAGTACTTC

D: NA
V: TRBV6-6
size: few
J: TRBJ1-3
CDR3: CASSYKASSGNTIYF
DNA: TGTGCCAGCAGTTATAAGGCCAGCTCTGGAAACACCATATATTTT

D: TRBD1
V: TRBV27
size: NA
J: TRBJ2-6
CDR3: CASSEIRGQGSSGANVLTF
DNA: TGTGCCAGCAGCGAAATACGGGGACAGGGGAGCTCTGGGGCCAACGTCCTGACTTTC

D: NA
V: TRBV27
size: NA
J: TRBJ1-1
CDR3: CASSFGGSEAFF
DNA: TGTGCCAGCAGTTTCGGGGGTAGTGAAGCTTTCTTT